The 10 T cell receptor beta chains reported below all come from one sample, sequenced in a study of beta chain features in type 1 diabetes. Whole-study findings and limits: Shortening of TCRB CDR3s, moderate but significant, appeared in all four CD4+ subsets of Type 1 diabetes patients.

These receptors' antigens are unknown. Expressed TCRB transcripts were sequenced after all isolated RNA was converted to cDNA. Using immunoSEQ multiplex PCR, the repertoire was profiled, and TCRdb retains in-frame clones only, with some absent. The repertoire holds roughly 240,000 clones, with approximately 25% as singletons. The sample taken for sequencing was naive CD4+ T cells from blood. All receptors derive from a woman aged 25 to 39 with type 1 diabetes.

The chain joins TRBV19 to TRBJ1-5, with D perhaps matching TRBD1 (5 bases). V gave up 9 bases and J gave up 6 bases, with 21 bases separating them. Per germline, CDR1 LNHDA and CDR2 SQIVND (reference sequence). The CDR3 has 15 amino acids. The CDR3 spells CASNTGGAGSQPQHF. DNA for the CDR3: TGTGCCAGCAACACTGGAGGGGCAGGTAGTCAGCCCCAGCATTTT.

This clone was seen more than once but under ten times. V usage is TRBV7-3 and J usage is TRBJ2-3, with unresolved D. V was pared by 5 bases and J by 3 bases, with 12 bases between. The CDR3 spans 14 residues. Germline CDR1 reads SGHTA; CDR2 reads FQGTGA. This CDR3 is CASSPGEWTDTQYF. CDR3 nucleotides: TGTGCCAGCAGCCCCGGAGAGTGGACAGATACGCAGTATTTT.

A remark on this clone: Other DNA sequences within the sample encode an identical CDR3. V usage is TRBV28 and J usage is TRBJ2-7, with 8 bases matching TRBD1. The CDR3 sequence is 12 residues long. Trimming took 8 bases from V and 1 from J; bases not matched to a gene: 1. Germline V gene sequence: CDR1 MDHEN, CDR2 SYDVKM. The CDR3 region has the DNA TGTGCCAGCGGACAGGGTTCCTACGAGCAGTACTTC. Protein: CASGQGSYEQYF. Based on the CDR3 plus reference TRBV28 and TRBJ2-7, the full variable domain is DVKVTQSSRYLVKRTGEKVFLECVQDMDHENMFWYRQDPGLGLRLIYFSYDVKMKEKGDIPEGYSVSREKKERFSLILESASTNQTSMYLCASGQGSYEQYFGPGTRLTVT.

V is TRBV29-1 and J is TRBJ1-2, with 8 bases that match TRBD1. The ends lost 5 bases at V and 7 bases at J; junction bases unmatched: 6. In germline, CDR1 is SQVTM, CDR2 ANQGSEA. The CDR3 runs 12 residues. In DNA, the CDR3 is TGCAGCGTTACCGGACAGGGCCCTGGCTACACCTTC. It is translated as CSVTGQGPGYTF.

This clone was detected a few times. The rearrangement joins TRBV7-9 to TRBJ1-2; D gene ambiguous. Trimming pared 1 base from V and 6 bases from J, leaving 9 bases between. The germline gives CDR1 SEHNR, CDR2 FQNEAQ (reference sequence). The CDR3 covers 13 residues. The CDR3 protein is CASSLVVPDGYTF. CDR3 bases: TGTGCCAGCAGCTTAGTGGTACCGGATGGCTACACCTTC.

This clone occurred a few times. The V and J genes are TRBV13 and TRBJ2-7; 15 positions match TRBD2. Looked up from germline, CDR1 is PRHDT and CDR2 is FYEKMQ (reference sequence). V lost 5 bases and J lost 2; bases outside the gene matches: 7. CDR3 size: 17 residues. CDR3 bases: TGTGCCAGCAGCCCGGGACTAGCGGGAGGCCTGCCCTACGAGCAGTACTTC. This codes for CASSPGLAGGLPYEQYF.

The chain combines TRBV19 with TRBJ2-1; 7 nucleotides line up with TRBD1. The ends lost 3 bases at V and 9 bases at J; junction bases unmatched: 14. Per the germline V gene, CDR1 is LNHDA and CDR2 is SQIVND (reference sequence). The CDR3 runs 16 residues. CDR3 protein: CASSIYPQGVRSEQFF. The CDR3 DNA sequence: TGTGCCAGTAGTATCTATCCCCAGGGGGTGCGTAGTGAGCAGTTCTTC.

The CDR3 region is CASSNRGHEQYF. The CDR3 nucleotides read TGTGCCAGCAGTAACAGGGGTCACGAGCAGTACTTC. V usage is TRBV27 and J usage is TRBJ2-7; 7 bases agree with TRBD1. The CDR3 has 12 amino acids. Germline V lookup: CDR1 MNHEY, CDR2 SMNVEV (reference sequence). V was clipped by 5 bases and J by 5 bases; unmatched bases: 3.

The chain is built from TRBV7-6 and TRBJ2-3; TRBD2 agrees at 12 bases. Germline V gene sequence: CDR1 SGHVS, CDR2 FNYEAQ. This CDR3 is 18 amino acids long. V was pared by 0 bases and J by 4 bases, with 8 bases of the junction left unmatched. The CDR3 bases are TGTGCCAGCAGCTTAGCTACTAGCGGGAGGCCCGGGCCAGATACGCAGTATTTT. As protein: CASSLATSGRPGPDTQYF.

This chain links TRBV2 with TRBJ1-5; D gene uncertain. This CDR3 region has 11 residues. The V end was cut by 4 bases, the J end by 11 bases, with 9 bases between. Germline lookup yields CDR1 SNHLY and CDR2 FYNNEI. CDR3 protein: CASSGEGAQHF. The CDR3 bases are TGTGCCAGCAGTGGTGAAGGAGCCCAGCATTTT.